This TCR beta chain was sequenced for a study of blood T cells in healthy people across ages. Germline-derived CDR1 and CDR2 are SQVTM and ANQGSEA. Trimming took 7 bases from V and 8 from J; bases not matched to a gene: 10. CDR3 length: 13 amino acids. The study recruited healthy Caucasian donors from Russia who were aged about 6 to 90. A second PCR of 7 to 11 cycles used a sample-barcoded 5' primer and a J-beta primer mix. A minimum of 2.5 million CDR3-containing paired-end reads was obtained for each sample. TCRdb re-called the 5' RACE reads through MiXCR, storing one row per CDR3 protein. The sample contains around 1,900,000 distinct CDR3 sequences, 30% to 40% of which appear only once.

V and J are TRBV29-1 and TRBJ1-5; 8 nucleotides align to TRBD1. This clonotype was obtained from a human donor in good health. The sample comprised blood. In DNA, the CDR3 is TGCAGCGCCGGACAGGGAGGGGAGGAGCCCCAGCATTTT. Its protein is CSAGQGGEEPQHF.